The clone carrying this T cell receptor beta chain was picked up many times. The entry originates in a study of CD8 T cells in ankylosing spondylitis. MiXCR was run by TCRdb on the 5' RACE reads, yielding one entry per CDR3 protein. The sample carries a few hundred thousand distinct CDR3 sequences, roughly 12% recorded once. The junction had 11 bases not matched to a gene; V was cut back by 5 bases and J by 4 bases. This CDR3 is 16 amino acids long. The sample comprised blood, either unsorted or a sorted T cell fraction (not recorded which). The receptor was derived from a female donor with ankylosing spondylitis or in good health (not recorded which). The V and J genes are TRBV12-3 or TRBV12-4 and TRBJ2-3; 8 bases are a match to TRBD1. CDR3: CASSPGPGQGSDTQYF. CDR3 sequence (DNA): TGTGCCAGCAGTCCCGGGCCAGGACAGGGTTCAGATACGCAGTATTTT.